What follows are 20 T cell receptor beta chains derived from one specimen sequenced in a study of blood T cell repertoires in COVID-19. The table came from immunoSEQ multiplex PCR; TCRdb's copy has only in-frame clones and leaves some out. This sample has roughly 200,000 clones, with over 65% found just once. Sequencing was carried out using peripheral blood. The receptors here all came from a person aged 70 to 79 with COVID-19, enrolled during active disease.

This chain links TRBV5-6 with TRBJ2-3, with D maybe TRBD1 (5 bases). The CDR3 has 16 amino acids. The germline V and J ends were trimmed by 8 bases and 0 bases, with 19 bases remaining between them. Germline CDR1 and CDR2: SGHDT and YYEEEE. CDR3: CASSRWGRSSTDTQYF. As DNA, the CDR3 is TGTGCCAGTTCCCGATGGGGCCGCTCTAGCACAGATACGCAGTATTTT.

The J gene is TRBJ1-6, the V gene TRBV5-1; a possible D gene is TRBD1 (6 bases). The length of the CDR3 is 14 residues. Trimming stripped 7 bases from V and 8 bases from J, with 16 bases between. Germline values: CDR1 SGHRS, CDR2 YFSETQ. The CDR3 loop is CASGRGALDSPLHF. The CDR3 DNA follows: TGCGCCAGCGGCAGGGGCGCATTGGATTCACCCCTCCACTTT.

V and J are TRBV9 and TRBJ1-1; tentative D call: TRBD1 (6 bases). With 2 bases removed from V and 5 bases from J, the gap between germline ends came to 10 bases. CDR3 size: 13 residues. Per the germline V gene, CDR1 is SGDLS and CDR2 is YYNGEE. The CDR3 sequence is CASSVRGGTEAFF. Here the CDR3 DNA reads TGTGCCAGCAGCGTTCGAGGGGGAACTGAAGCTTTCTTT.

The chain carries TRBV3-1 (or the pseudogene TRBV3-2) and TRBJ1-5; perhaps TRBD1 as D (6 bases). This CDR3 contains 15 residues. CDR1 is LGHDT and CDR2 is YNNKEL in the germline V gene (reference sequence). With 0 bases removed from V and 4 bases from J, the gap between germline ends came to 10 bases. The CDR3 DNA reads TGTGCCAGCAGCCAAGATCTAGGGGGTAATCAGCCCCAGCATTTT. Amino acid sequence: CASSQDLGGNQPQHF.

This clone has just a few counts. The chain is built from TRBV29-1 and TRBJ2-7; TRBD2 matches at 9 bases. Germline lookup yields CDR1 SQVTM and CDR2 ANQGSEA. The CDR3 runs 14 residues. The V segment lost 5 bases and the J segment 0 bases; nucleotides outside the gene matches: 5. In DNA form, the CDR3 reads TGCAGCGTTCGGACTAGCGAGAGCTCCTACGAGCAGTACTTC. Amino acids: CSVRTSESSYEQYF.

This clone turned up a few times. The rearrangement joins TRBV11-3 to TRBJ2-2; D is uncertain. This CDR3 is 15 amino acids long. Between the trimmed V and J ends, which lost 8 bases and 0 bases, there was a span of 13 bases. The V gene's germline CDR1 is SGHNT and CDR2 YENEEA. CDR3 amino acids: CASSPKRTNTGELFF. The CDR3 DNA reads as TGTGCCAGCTCCCCCAAGCGCACGAACACCGGGGAGCTGTTTTTT.

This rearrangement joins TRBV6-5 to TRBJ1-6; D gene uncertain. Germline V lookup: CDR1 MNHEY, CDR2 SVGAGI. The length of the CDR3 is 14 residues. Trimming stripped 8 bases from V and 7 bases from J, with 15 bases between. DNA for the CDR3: TGTGCCAGCCTCTTGGGAGGGAAGAATTCACCCCTCCACTTT. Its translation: CASLLGGKNSPLHF.

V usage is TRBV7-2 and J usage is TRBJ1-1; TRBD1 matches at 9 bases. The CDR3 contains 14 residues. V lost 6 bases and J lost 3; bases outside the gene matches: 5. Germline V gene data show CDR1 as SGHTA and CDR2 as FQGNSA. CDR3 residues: CASRAGTGYTEAFF. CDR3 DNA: TGTGCCAGCAGGGCAGGGACAGGGTACACTGAAGCTTTCTTT. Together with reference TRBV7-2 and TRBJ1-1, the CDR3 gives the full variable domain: GAGVSQSPSNKVTEKGKDVELRCDPISGHTALYWYRQSLGQGLEFLIYFQGNSAPDKSGLPSDRFSAERTGGSVSTLTIQRTQQEDSAVYLCASRAGTGYTEAFFGQGTRLTVV.

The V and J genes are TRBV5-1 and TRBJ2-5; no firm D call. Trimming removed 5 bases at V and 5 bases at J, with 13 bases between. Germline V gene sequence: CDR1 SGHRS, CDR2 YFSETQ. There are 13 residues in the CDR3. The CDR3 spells CASSQALAETQYF. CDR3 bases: TGCGCCAGCAGTCAGGCCCTCGCGGAGACCCAGTACTTC.

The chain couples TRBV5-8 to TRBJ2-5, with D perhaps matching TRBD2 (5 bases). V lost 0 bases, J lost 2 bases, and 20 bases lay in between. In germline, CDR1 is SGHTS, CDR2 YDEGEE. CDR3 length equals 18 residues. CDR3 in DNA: TGTGCCAGCAGCTTGGGAACCACGGACTGGGGAGAACAAGAGACCCAGTACTTC. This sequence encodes CASSLGTTDWGEQETQYF.

The CDR3 DNA reads TGTGCCAGCAGTTTCGCTAGGGGGCCCCACAATCAGCCCCAGCATTTT. Protein sequence: CASSFARGPHNQPQHF. The chain is built from TRBV28 and TRBJ1-5, with 7 bases lining up with TRBD1. Germline values: CDR1 MDHEN, CDR2 SYDVKM. This CDR3 has 16 amino acids. The V segment lost 3 bases and the J segment 3 bases; nucleotides outside the gene matches: 8.

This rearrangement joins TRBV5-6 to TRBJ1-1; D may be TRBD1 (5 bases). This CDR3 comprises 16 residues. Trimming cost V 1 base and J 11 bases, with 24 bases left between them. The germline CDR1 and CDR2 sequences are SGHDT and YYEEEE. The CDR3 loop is CASSLRVQSQPGGAFF. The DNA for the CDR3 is TGTGCCAGCAGCTTGAGGGTCCAGTCCCAACCCGGGGGGGCTTTCTTT.

CDR3 sequence: CASSLGQGGETQYF. In DNA, the CDR3 is TGTGCCAGCAGCCTGGGACAGGGAGGAGAGACCCAGTACTTC. This sequence joins TRBV11-2 and TRBJ2-5; 9 bases are shared with TRBD1. The CDR3 is made up of 14 amino acids. Germline assignment: CDR1 SGHAT and CDR2 FQNNGV. V trimming: 5 bases; J trimming: 4 bases; junction bases outside the gene matches: 5.

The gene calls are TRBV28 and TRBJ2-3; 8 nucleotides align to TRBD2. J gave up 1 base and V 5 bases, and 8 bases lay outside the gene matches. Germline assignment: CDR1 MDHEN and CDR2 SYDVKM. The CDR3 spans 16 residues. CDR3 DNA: TGTGCCAGCAGTCCTCGAGCGGGAGAAGGCACAGATACGCAGTATTTT. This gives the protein CASSPRAGEGTDTQYF.

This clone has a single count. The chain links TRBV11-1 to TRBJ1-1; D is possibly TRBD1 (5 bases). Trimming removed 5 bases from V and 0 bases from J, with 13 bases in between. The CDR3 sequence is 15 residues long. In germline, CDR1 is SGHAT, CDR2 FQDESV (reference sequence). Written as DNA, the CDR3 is TGTGCCAGCAGCCCCCGGAGGGGTATGAACACTGAAGCTTTCTTT. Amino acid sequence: CASSPRRGMNTEAFF.

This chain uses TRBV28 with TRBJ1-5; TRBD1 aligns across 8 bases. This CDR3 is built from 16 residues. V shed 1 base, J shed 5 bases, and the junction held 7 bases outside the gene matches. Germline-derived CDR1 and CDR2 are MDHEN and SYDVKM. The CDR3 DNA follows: TGTGCCAGCAGTTTATACTCCTACAGGGGGGATCAGCCCCAGCATTTT. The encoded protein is CASSLYSYRGDQPQHF.

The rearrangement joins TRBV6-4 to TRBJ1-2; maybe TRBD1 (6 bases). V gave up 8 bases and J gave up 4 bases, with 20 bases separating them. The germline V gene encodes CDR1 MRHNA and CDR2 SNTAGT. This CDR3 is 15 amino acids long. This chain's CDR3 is CASPRSRGPSYGYTF. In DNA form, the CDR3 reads TGTGCCAGCCCTCGGTCCAGGGGCCCATCCTATGGCTACACCTTC.

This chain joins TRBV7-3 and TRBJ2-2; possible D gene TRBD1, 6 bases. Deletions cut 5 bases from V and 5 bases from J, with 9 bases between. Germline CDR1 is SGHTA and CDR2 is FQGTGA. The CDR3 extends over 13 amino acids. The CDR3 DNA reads TGTGCCAGCAGCCGGACAGCAACCGGGGAGCTGTTTTTT. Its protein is CASSRTATGELFF.

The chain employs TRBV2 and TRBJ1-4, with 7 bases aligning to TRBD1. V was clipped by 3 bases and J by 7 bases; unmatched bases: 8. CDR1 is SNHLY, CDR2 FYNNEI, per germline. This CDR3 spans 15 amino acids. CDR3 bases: TGTGCCAGCAGTGATGGGGACAGTGGAACTGAAAAACTGTTTTTT. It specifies CASSDGDSGTEKLFF.

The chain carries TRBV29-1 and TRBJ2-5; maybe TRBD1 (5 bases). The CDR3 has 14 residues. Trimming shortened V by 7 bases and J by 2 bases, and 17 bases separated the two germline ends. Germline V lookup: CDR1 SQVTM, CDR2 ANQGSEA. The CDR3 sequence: CSAGRTRQQETQYF. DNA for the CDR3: TGCAGCGCCGGCAGGACACGGCAACAAGAGACCCAGTACTTC. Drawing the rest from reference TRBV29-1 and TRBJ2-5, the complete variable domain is SAVISQKPSRDICQRGTSLTIQCQVDSQVTMMFWYRQQPGQSLTLIATANQGSEATYESGFVIDKFPISRPNLTFSTLTVSNMSPEDSSIYLCSAGRTRQQETQYFGPGTRLLVL.